This T cell receptor beta chain was obtained from a study of blood T cell repertoires in COVID-19. The wider study: Acute and convalescent COVID-19 samples came from the United States, Italy and Spain. T cells, B-cell-depleted T cells, or PBMCs supplied cDNA or gDNA.

Profiled with immunoSEQ multiplex PCR; TCRdb holds only in-frame clones, not every one. The profile shows tens of thousands of clones, around 80% of them singletons. Trimming took off 7 bases at V and 7 bases at J, with 16 bases between the two ends. Germline V gene data show CDR1 as SNHLY and CDR2 as FYNNEI. CDR3 size: 13 residues. Input material: peripheral blood. The rearrangement links TRBV2 to TRBJ1-2, with D tentatively TRBD1 (6 bases). This clonotype was obtained from a woman older than 75 with acute or convalescent COVID-19. DNA of the CDR3: TGTGCCAGCACCACCAGGGGCGGGAGTGGCTACACCTTC. Translating it yields CASTTRGGSGYTF.